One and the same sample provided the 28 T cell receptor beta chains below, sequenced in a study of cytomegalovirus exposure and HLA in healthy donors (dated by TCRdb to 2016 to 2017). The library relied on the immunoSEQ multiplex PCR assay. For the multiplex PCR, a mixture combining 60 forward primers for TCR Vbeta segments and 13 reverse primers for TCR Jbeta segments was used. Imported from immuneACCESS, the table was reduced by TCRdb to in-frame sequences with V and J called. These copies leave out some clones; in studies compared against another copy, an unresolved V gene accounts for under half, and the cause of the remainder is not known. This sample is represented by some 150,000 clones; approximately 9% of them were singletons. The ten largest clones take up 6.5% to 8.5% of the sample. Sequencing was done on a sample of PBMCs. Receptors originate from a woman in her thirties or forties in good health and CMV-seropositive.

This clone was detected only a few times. DNA for the CDR3: TGCGCCAGCAGGAGGGGGCTTGTGAACACTGAAGCTTTCTTT. It is translated as CASRRGLVNTEAFF. The chain employs TRBV5-1 and TRBJ1-1; 7 bases map to TRBD1. The CDR3 is 14 residues long. V lost 5 bases, J lost 0 bases, and 4 bases stayed unmatched. Per germline, CDR1 SGHRS and CDR2 YFSETQ.

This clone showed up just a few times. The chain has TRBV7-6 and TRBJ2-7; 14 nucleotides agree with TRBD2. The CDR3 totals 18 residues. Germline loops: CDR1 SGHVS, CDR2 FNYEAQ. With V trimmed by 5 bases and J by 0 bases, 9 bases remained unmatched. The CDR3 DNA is TGTGCCAGCAGCCCCTCCGGGACTAGCGGGGGCCACTCCTACGAGCAGTACTTC. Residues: CASSPSGTSGGHSYEQYF. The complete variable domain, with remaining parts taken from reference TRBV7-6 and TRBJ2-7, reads GAGVSQSPRYKVTKRGQDVALRCDPISGHVSLYWYRQALGQGPEFLTYFNYEAQQDKSGLPNDRFSAERPEGSISTLTIQRTEQRDSAMYRCASSPSGTSGGHSYEQYFGPGTRLTVT.

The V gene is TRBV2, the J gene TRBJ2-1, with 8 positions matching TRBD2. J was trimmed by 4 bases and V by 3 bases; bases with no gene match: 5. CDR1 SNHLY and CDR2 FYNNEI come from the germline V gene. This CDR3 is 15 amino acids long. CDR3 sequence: CASSDTGGDYNEQFF. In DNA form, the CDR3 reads TGTGCCAGCAGTGATACGGGGGGGGATTACAATGAGCAGTTCTTC.

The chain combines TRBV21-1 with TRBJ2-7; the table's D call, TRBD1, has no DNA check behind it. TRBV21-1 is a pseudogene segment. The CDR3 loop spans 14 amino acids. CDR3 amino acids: CASSNTGESYEQYF. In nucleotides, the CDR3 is TGTGCCAGCAGCAACACAGGGGAAAGCTACGAGCAGTACTTC.

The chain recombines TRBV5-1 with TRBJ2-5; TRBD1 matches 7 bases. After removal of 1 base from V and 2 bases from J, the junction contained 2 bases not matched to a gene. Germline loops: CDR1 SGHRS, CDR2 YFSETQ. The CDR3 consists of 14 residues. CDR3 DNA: TGCGCCAGCAGCTTGCGGGGACAGCAAGAGACCCAGTACTTC. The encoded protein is CASSLRGQQETQYF. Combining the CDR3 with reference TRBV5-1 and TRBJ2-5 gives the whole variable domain KAGVTQTPRYLIKTRGQQVTLSCSPISGHRSVSWYQQTPGQGLQFLFEYFSETQRNKGNFPGRFSGRQFSNSRSEMNVSTLELGDSALYLCASSLRGQQETQYFGPGTRLLVL.

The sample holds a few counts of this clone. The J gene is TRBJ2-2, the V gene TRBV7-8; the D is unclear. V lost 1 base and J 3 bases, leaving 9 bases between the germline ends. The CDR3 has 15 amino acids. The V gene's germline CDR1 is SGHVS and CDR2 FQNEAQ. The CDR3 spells CASSLGNIHTGELFF. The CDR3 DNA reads TGTGCCAGCAGCTTAGGCAACATACACACCGGGGAGCTGTTTTTT. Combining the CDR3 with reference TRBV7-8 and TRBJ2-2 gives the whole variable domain GAGVSQSPRYKVAKRGQDVALRCDPISGHVSLFWYQQALGQGPEFLTYFQNEAQLDKSGLPSDRFFAERPEGSVSTLKIQRTQQEDSAVYLCASSLGNIHTGELFFGEGSRLTVL.

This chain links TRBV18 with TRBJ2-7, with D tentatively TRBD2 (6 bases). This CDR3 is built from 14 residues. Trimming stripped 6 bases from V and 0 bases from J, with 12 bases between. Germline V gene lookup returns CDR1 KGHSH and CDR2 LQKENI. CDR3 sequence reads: CASSPGVSSYEQYF. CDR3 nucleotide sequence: TGTGCCAGCTCCCCGGGGGTTAGCTCCTACGAGCAGTACTTC. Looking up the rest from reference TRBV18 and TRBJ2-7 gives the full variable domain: NAGVMQNPRHLVRRRGQEARLRCSPMKGHSHVYWYRQLPEEGLKFMVYLQKENIIDESGMPKERFSAEFPKEGPSILRIQQVVRGDSAAYFCASSPGVSSYEQYFGPGTRLTVT.

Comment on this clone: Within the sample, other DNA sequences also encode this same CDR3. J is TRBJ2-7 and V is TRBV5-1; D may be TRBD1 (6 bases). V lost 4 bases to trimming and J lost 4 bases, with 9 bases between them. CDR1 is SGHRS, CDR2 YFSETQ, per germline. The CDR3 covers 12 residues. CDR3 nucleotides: TGCGCCAGCAGCGTGCAGGGGTACGAGCAGTACTTC. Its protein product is CASSVQGYEQYF. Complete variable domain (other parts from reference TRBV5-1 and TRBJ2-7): KAGVTQTPRYLIKTRGQQVTLSCSPISGHRSVSWYQQTPGQGLQFLFEYFSETQRNKGNFPGRFSGRQFSNSRSEMNVSTLELGDSALYLCASSVQGYEQYFGPGTRLTVT.

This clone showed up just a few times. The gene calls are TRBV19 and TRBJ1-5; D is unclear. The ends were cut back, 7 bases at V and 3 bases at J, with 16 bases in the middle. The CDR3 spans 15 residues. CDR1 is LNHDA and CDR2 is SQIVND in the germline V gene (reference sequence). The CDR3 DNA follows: TGTGCCAGTAAAAATAGGGCGGGAGTCAATCAGCCCCAGCATTTT. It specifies CASKNRAGVNQPQHF.

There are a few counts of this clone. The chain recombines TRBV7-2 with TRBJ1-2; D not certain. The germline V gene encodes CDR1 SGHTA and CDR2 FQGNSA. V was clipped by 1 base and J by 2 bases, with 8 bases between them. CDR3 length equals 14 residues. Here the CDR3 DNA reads TGTGCCAGCAGCTTAGAGAGACAAAACTATGGCTACACCTTC. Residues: CASSLERQNYGYTF.

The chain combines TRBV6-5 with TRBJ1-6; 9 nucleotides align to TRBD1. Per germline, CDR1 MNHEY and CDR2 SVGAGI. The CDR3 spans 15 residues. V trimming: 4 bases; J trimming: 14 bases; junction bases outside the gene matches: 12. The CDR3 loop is CASSSGRDRAVALHF. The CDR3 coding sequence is TGTGCCAGCAGTTCCGGTCGGGACAGGGCGGTAGCCCTCCACTTT.

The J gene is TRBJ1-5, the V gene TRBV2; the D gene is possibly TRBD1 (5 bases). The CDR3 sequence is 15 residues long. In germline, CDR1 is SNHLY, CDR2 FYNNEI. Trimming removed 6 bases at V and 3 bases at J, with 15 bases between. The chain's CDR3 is CASRGGGRHNQPQHF. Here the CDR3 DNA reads TGTGCCAGCAGGGGGGGAGGGCGCCACAATCAGCCCCAGCATTTT.

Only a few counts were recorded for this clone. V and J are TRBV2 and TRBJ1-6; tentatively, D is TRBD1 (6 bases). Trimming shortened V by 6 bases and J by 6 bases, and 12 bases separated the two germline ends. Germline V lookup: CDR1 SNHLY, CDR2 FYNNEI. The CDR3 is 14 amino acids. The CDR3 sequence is CASRRTEINSPLHF. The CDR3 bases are TGTGCCAGCAGACGGACAGAGATTAATTCACCCCTCCACTTT. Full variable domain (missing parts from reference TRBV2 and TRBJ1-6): EPEVTQTPSHQVTQMGQEVILRCVPISNHLYFYWYRQILGQKVEFLVSFYNNEISEKSEIFDDQFSVERPDGSNFTLKIRSTKLEDSAMYFCASRRTEINSPLHFGNGTRLTVT.

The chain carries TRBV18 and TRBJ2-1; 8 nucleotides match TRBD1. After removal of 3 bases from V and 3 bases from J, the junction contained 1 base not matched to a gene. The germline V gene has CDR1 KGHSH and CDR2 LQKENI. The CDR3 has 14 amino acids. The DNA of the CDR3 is TGTGCCAGCTCACCGGACAGGGTCTACAATGAGCAGTTCTTC. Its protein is CASSPDRVYNEQFF.

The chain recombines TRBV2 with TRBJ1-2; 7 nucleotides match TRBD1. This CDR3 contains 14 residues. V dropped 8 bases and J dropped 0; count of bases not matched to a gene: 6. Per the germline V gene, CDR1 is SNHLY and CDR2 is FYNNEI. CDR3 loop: CASVGQTSNYGYTF. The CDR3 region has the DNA TGTGCCAGCGTGGGACAGACCTCTAACTATGGCTACACCTTC.

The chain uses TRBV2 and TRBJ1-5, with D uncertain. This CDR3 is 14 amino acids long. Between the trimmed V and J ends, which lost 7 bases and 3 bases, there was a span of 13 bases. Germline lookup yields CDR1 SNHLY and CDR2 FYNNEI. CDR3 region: CASNPGIDNQPQHF. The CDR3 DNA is TGTGCCAGCAACCCGGGGATTGACAATCAGCCCCAGCATTTT. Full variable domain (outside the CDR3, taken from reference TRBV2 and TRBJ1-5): EPEVTQTPSHQVTQMGQEVILRCVPISNHLYFYWYRQILGQKVEFLVSFYNNEISEKSEIFDDQFSVERPDGSNFTLKIRSTKLEDSAMYFCASNPGIDNQPQHFGDGTRLSIL.

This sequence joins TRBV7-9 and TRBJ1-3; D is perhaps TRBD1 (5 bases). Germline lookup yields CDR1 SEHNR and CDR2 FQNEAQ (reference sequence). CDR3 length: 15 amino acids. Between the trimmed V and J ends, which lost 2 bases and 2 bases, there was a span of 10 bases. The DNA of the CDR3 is TGTGCCAGCAGCTTATATCAGGGTCCTGGAAACACCATATATTTT. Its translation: CASSLYQGPGNTIYF.

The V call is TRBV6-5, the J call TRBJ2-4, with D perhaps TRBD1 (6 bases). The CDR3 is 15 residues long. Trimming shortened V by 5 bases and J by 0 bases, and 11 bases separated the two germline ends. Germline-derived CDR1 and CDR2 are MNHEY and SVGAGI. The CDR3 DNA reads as TGTGCCAGCAGTGCTACAGGGTTAGCCAAAAACATTCAGTACTTC. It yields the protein CASSATGLAKNIQYF.

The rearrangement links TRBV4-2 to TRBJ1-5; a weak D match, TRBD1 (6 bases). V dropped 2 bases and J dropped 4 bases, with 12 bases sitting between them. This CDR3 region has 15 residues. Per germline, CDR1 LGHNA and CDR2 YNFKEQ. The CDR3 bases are TGTGCCAGCAGCCAATCGTCCAGGGGTAATCAGCCCCAGCATTTT. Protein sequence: CASSQSSRGNQPQHF.

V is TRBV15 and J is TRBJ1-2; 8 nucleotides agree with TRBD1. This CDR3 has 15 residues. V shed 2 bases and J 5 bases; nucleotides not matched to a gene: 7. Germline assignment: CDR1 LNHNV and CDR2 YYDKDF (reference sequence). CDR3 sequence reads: CATSRSLDREYGYTF. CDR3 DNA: TGTGCCACCAGCAGATCCCTGGACAGGGAGTATGGCTACACCTTC.

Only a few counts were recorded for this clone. CDR3 bases: TGTGCCAGCAGTGATGGGCCTTACTCCTACGAGCAGTACTTC. Translation gives CASSDGPYSYEQYF. This sequence joins TRBV2 and TRBJ2-7; D is undetermined. The V and J ends lost 3 bases and 0 bases respectively, with 9 bases between them. Germline lookup yields CDR1 SNHLY and CDR2 FYNNEI. The CDR3 runs to 14 residues.

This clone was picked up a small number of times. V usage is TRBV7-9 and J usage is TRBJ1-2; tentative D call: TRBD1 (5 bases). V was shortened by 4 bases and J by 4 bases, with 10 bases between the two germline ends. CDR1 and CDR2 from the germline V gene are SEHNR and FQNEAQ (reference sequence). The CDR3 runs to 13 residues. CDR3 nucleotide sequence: TGTGCCAGCAGCTCCGCCGGGGGCTATGGCTACACCTTC. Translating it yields CASSSAGGYGYTF.

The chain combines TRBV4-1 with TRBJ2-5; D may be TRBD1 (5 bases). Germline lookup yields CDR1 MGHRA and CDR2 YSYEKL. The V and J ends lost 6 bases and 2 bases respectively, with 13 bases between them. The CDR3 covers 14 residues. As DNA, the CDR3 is TGCGCCAGCAGTCAGGGCCCTTCACAAGAGACCCAGTACTTC. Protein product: CASSQGPSQETQYF.

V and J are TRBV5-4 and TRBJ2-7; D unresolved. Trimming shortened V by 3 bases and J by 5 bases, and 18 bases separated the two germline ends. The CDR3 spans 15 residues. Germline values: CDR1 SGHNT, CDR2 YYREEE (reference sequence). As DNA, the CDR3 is TGTGCCAGCAGCTCACAGATTTCCTCTGGTAACGAGCAGTACTTC. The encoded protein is CASSSQISSGNEQYF.

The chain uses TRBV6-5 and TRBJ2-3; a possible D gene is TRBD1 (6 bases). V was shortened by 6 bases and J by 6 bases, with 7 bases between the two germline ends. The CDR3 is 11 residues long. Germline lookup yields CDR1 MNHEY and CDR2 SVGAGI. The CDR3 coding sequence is TGTGCCAGCAGGCAGGGGGATACGCAGTATTTT. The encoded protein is CASRQGDTQYF.

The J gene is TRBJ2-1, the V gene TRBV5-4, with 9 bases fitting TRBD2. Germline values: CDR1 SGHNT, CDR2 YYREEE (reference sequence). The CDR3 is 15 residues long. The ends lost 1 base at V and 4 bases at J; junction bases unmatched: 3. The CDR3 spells CASSLISGGYNEQFF. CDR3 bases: TGTGCCAGCAGCTTGATAAGCGGGGGGTACAATGAGCAGTTCTTC.

CDR3 nucleotides: TGTGCCAGTAGTATATCCAGACTGGGACAGGGGATCTATGGCTACACCTTC. Its translation: CASSISRLGQGIYGYTF. The J gene is TRBJ1-2, the V gene TRBV19; the match to TRBD1 covers 10 bases. Germline CDR1 LNHDA, CDR2 SQIVND (reference sequence). The CDR3 is 17 residues long. The junction had 10 bases not matched to a gene; V was cut back by 2 bases and J by 4 bases. Based on the CDR3 plus reference TRBV19 and TRBJ1-2, the full variable domain is DGGITQSPKYLFRKEGQNVTLSCEQNLNHDAMYWYRQDPGQGLRLIYYSQIVNDFQKGDIAEGYSVSREKKESFPLTVTSAQKNPTAFYLCASSISRLGQGIYGYTFGSGTRLTVV.

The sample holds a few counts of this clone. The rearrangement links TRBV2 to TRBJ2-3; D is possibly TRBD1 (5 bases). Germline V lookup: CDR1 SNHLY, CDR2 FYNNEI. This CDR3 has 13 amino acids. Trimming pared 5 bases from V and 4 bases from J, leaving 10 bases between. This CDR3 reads CASSPDNADTQYF. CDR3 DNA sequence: TGTGCCAGCAGTCCGGACAACGCAGATACGCAGTATTTT.